This T cell receptor beta chain was sequenced in a study of blood T cell repertoires in COVID-19. Study in general: PBMCs, B-cell-depleted T cells, or T cells provided the cDNA or gDNA that made up the material.

The CDR3 is made up of 14 amino acids. The germline V gene has CDR1 SGHTA and CDR2 FQGTGA. V was cut by 2 bases and J by 8 bases, with 15 bases left in between. Only in-frame clones appear in the TCRdb table, and some are missing; sequencing was by immunoSEQ multiplex PCR. The table records more than 15,000 clones, 86% of them present only once. Sequencing was performed on peripheral blood. The receptor was derived from a human donor with active COVID-19. The donor label of this sample is uncertain. This chain links TRBV7-3 with TRBJ1-1, with a possible D match to TRBD1 (6 bases). CDR3 bases: TGTGCCAGCAGCTTAGGTCAGGGGCAGGGGGAAGCTTTCTTT. Translation gives CASSLGQGQGEAFF.